This TCR beta chain was recorded in a study of OX40 agonist ivuxolimab in advanced cancers. Study context: The drug used for patients, ivuxolimab, was an agonistic anti-OX40 (CD134) antibody. Eligibility admitted prior anti-PD-1, anti-PD-L1 or anti-CTLA-4 therapy; approximately 40% had some.

Study observations and caveats: Within 6 weeks, CD4+ and CD8+ blood T cells expanded clonally at 0.1 to 3.0 mg/kg. Expanded clones were, on average, more numerous among CD8+ T cells than CD4+.

This CDR3 is built from 14 residues. Trimming removed 5 bases at V and 7 bases at J, with 12 bases between. Germline V gene lookup returns CDR1 MNHNS and CDR2 SASEGT. Comments on this clone: The antigen remains unidentified.

Method: immunoSEQ multiplex PCR; TCRdb's copy keeps in-frame clones and lacks some. The sample contains 37,000 or so clones, roughly 86% of which appear only once. This sequence was found in an adult with an advanced solid tumor such as melanoma, head and neck, liver or kidney cancer. The sample in question was CD4+ or CD8+ T cells sorted from blood, obtained in a trial of the OX40 agonist ivuxolimab. This sequence joins TRBV6-1 and TRBJ1-6; D is undetermined. The CDR3 coding sequence is TGTGCCAGCAGTCTAGGGTTTGACAATTCACCCCTCCACTTT. It translates to CASSLGFDNSPLHF.